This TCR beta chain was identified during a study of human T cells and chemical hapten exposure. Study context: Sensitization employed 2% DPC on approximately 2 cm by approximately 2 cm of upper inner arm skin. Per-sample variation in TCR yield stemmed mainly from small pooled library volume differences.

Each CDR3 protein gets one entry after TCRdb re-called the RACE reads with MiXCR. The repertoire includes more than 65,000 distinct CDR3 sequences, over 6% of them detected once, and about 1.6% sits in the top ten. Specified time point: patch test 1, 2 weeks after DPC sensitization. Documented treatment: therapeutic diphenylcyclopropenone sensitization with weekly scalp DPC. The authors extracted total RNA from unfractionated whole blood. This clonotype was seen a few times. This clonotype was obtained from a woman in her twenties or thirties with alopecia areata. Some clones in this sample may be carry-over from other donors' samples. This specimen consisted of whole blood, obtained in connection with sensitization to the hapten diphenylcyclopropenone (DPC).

CDR3 amino acids: CSVSEDSNYGYTF. Here the CDR3 DNA reads TGCAGCGTATCCGAGGACAGTAACTATGGCTACACCTTC. The chain has TRBV29-1 and TRBJ1-2, with a weak D call TRBD1 (6 bases). Germline CDR1 and CDR2: SQVTM and ANQGSEA. This CDR3 comprises 13 residues. The ends were cut back, 6 bases at V and 1 base at J, with 12 bases in the middle.